The TCR beta chain under discussion was sequenced for a study of post-analysis software for immune sequencing data. Whole-study context: Relapsing-remitting, secondary progressive and progressive-relapsing multiple sclerosis were all included among the disease courses. Overall study findings and caveats: Batch-matched samples strongly co-clustered by F measure. Multiple sclerosis patients showed significantly lower normalized Chao1 diversity than controls did. Elevated frequency relative to controls characterized 4 or 5 TRBV segments in patients, TRBV5-6, TRBV5-1 and TRBV20-1 among them.

cDNA libraries for TCR beta contained unique molecular identifiers. Between roughly 1 and 11 million T cells gave rise to some 490,000 cDNA molecules. Each CDR3 protein gets one entry after TCRdb re-called the PCR reads with MiXCR. This table holds some 260,000 distinct CDR3 sequences, 36% found once. Note on this clonotype: Its antigen remains unidentified. A much more abundant neighbour one base away suggests this may be a read error.

The ends were cut back, 5 bases at V and 3 bases at J, with 14 bases in the middle. The CDR3 runs 14 residues. The germline CDR1 and CDR2 sequences are DFQATT and SNEGSKA (reference sequence). This chain connects TRBV20-1 to TRBJ1-5; the D is unclear. The clonotype comes from a girl aged 10 to 17 with multiple sclerosis. Sample: blood. CDR3 protein: CSAAGTDYNQPQHF. The CDR3 nucleotides are TGCAGTGCTGCGGGCACGGACTACAATCAGCCCCAGCATTTT.